This T cell receptor beta chain was sequenced for a study of shared clonotypes between healthy human individuals. About the study: Researchers drew samples from two women and a few men aged 18 to 49. The study's findings and limits: Richness estimates generally favored naive over memory subsets.

The trim removed 6 bases at V and 0 bases at J, leaving 10 bases unmatched. The CDR3 loop spans 16 amino acids. CDR1 and CDR2 from the germline V gene are WSHSY and SAAADI. Profiled with immunoSEQ multiplex PCR; TCRdb holds only in-frame clones, not every one. The table records about 2 million clones, 85% to 95% of them present only once. Terminally differentiated effector memory CD45RA+ cells were excluded from the naive CD8 cells, which were CD45RO-negative and positively selected for CCR7. Comment on this clone: Its antigen is not identified.

The source material was naive CD8+ T cells sorted from blood. V and J are TRBV10-2 and TRBJ1-1; 7 bases agree with TRBD1. The sequence derives from a man between 18 and 35 years old in good health. Written as DNA, the CDR3 is TGCGCCAGCAGAGAGACAGGGCCTCTTATGAACACTGAAGCTTTCTTT. Its translation is CASRETGPLMNTEAFF.